The rows below give T cell receptor beta chains drawn from one sample of a study of shared clonotypes between healthy human individuals. The table came from immunoSEQ multiplex PCR; TCRdb's copy has only in-frame clones and leaves some out. The sample holds under 2,000,000 clones, about 95% seen once. Sample: naive CD8+ T cells sorted from blood. These receptors all come from a man aged 18 to 35 in good health. Both conserved end residues are part of each CDR3. A D gene is named only where the DNA matches it firmly. Where a row states a size, it is once, few, many or the class of an expanded clone; other rows omit it.

CDR3 length	J gene	V gene	D gene	clone size	CDR3 protein	CDR3 DNA
14	TRBJ2-7	TRBV30	.	.	CAWSEGSGTYEQYF	TGTGCCTGGAGTGAGGGATCAGGAACCTACGAGCAGTACTTC
14	TRBJ2-7	TRBV19	.	.	CASSGRESYYEQYF	TGTGCCAGTAGTGGCCGGGAGAGCTACTACGAGCAGTACTTC
14	TRBJ1-3	TRBV28	.	.	CASSLTGSGNTIYF	TGTGCCAGCAGTTTAACGGGCTCTGGAAACACCATATATTTT
12	TRBJ1-5	TRBV2	TRBD1	few	CASRDPTGGQHF	TGTGCCAGCAGGGACCCAACAGGGGGCCAGCATTTT
11	TRBJ1-1	TRBV2	.	.	CASREGTEAFF	TGTGCCAGCAGGGAGGGTACTGAAGCTTTCTTT
13	TRBJ2-7	TRBV29-1	TRBD1	.	CSVLTGTVYEQYF	TGCAGCGTTTTAACCGGGACAGTGTACGAGCAGTACTTC
13	TRBJ2-2	TRBV4-1	.	.	CASSPLITGELFF	TGCGCCAGCAGCCCCCTGATAACCGGGGAGCTGTTTTTT
14	TRBJ2-7	TRBV7-9	TRBD1	.	CASSSPGQGYEQYF	TGTGCCAGCAGCTCACCGGGACAGGGGTACGAGCAGTACTTC
14	TRBJ2-7	TRBV27	.	.	CASSFAGDSYEQYF	TGTGCCAGCAGTTTTGCAGGGGACTCCTACGAGCAGTACTTC
17	TRBJ2-7	TRBV7-8	TRBD1	.	CASSGQAINPFSYEQYF	TGTGCCAGCAGCGGACAGGCAATTAATCCCTTCTCCTACGAGCAGTACTTC
15	TRBJ2-7	TRBV10-2	TRBD1	.	CASSDGTGAGDEQYF	TGCGCCAGCAGCGATGGGACAGGGGCAGGGGACGAGCAGTACTTC
18	TRBJ2-2	TRBV9	.	.	CASSVEEAEEGRTGELFF	TGTGCCAGCAGCGTAGAGGAAGCGGAAGAGGGGAGAACCGGGGAGCTGTTTTTT
14	TRBJ2-7	TRBV28	.	.	CASTPMGNSYEQYF	TGTGCCAGCACTCCAATGGGCAATTCCTACGAGCAGTACTTC
13	TRBJ2-1	TRBV27	.	.	CASGFSSYNEQFF	TGTGCCAGCGGCTTCAGCTCCTACAATGAGCAGTTCTTC
16	TRBJ2-2	TRBV11-2	.	.	CASSLYALRGTGELFF	TGTGCCAGCAGCTTGTACGCCCTTAGGGGAACCGGGGAGCTGTTTTTT
16	TRBJ2-3	TRBV4-1	TRBD1	once	CASSEDRGRVADTQYF	TGCGCCAGCAGCGAAGACAGGGGGCGCGTAGCAGATACGCAGTATTTT
15	TRBJ2-7	TRBV4-3	.	.	CASSQDTGTGYEQYF	TGCGCCAGCAGCCAAGATACAGGTACCGGCTACGAGCAGTACTTC
17	TRBJ2-3	TRBV5-4	TRBD2	.	CASSLVFRTRDTDTQYF	TGTGCCAGCAGCTTGGTATTTCGGACTAGAGATACAGATACGCAGTATTTT
16	TRBJ2-1	TRBV27	TRBD2	.	CASSLTASGAGNEQFF	TGTGCCAGCAGCCTTACCGCTAGCGGGGCAGGTAATGAGCAGTTCTTC
14	TRBJ2-5	TRBV30	TRBD1	.	CAWSETGALETQYF	TGTGCCTGGAGTGAAACAGGGGCTCTAGAGACCCAGTACTTC
14	TRBJ2-1	TRBV25-1	.	.	CASSLENTYNEQFF	TGTGCCAGCAGTCTGGAGAACACCTACAATGAGCAGTTCTTC
16	TRBJ1-2	TRBV5-6	.	.	CASSLAGTVNNYGYTF	TGTGCCAGCAGCTTGGCTGGGACTGTGAATAACTATGGCTACACCTTC
14	TRBJ2-1	TRBV6-5	.	.	CASSGGSSYNEQFF	TGTGCCAGTTCGGGCGGGTCGTCCTACAATGAGCAGTTCTTC
15	TRBJ2-5	TRBV4-1	.	.	CASSPNLGHLGTQYF	TGCGCCAGCAGCCCCAACCTCGGGCATTTGGGGACCCAGTACTTC
13	TRBJ1-3	TRBV30	.	.	CAWSEGSGNTIYF	TGTGCCTGGAGTGAAGGGTCTGGAAACACCATATATTTT
12	TRBJ1-2	TRBV5-6	TRBD1	.	CASSGTGWGYTF	TGTGCCAGCAGCGGGACAGGGTGGGGCTACACCTTC
15	TRBJ1-4	TRBV6-5	.	.	CASSYSGGSNEKLFF	TGTGCCAGCAGTTACTCGGGGGGCAGTAATGAAAAACTGTTTTTT
15	TRBJ2-7	TRBV9	.	.	CASSVGQAPSYEQYF	TGTGCCAGCAGCGTAGGGCAGGCGCCGTCCTACGAGCAGTACTTC
18	TRBJ2-3	TRBV6-1	TRBD2	.	CASSDRLAGGIGTDTQYF	TGTGCCAGCAGTGATCGTCTAGCGGGGGGGATCGGGACAGATACGCAGTATTTT
15	TRBJ2-3	TRBV19	.	.	CASSSRQENTDTQYF	TGTGCCAGTAGTTCGCGACAGGAGAACACAGATACGCAGTATTTT
18	TRBJ2-1	TRBV5-1	TRBD1	once	CASASPREGTGLGNEQFF	TGCGCCAGCGCATCTCCGAGGGAAGGGACAGGGTTAGGGAATGAGCAGTTCTTC
17	TRBJ2-5	TRBV5-1	TRBD1	.	CASSRILGQGRGETQYF	TGCGCCAGCAGCCGAATTTTAGGACAGGGGAGAGGAGAGACCCAGTACTTC
15	TRBJ1-4	TRBV5-6	TRBD1	.	CASRGQGFSNEKLFF	TGTGCCAGCAGGGGACAGGGTTTTTCTAATGAAAAACTGTTTTTT
14	TRBJ2-7	TRBV4-3	TRBD1	once	CASSQWTGLYEQYF	TGCGCCAGCAGCCAATGGACAGGCCTATACGAGCAGTACTTC
15	TRBJ2-7	TRBV10-1	TRBD1	.	CASSDPGQSSYEQYF	TGCGCCAGCAGTGACCCGGGACAGAGCTCCTACGAGCAGTACTTC
13	TRBJ2-1	TRBV28	.	.	CASSLDTDNEQFF	TGTGCCAGCAGCCTAGACACTGACAATGAGCAGTTCTTC
14	TRBJ2-7	TRBV4-1	.	.	CASSQSAGFHEQYF	TGCGCCAGCAGCCAATCAGCAGGGTTCCACGAGCAGTACTTC
17	TRBJ1-2	TRBV7-8	.	.	CASSLAGRRARGPGYTF	TGTGCCAGCAGCTTAGCTGGACGTCGGGCTAGGGGACCTGGCTACACCTTC
16	TRBJ1-1	TRBV7-9	.	.	CASSLLGGGPITEAFF	TGTGCCAGCAGCTTATTGGGGGGAGGGCCCATAACTGAAGCTTTCTTT
16	TRBJ2-7	TRBV4-1	.	.	CASSQEWLARGYEQYF	TGCGCCAGCAGCCAAGAATGGCTAGCGCGAGGATACGAGCAGTACTTC
16	TRBJ2-7	TRBV6-5	.	once	CASSSMVGGGWNEQYF	TGTGCCAGCAGTTCCATGGTGGGGGGCGGGTGGAACGAGCAGTACTTC
15	TRBJ2-3	TRBV7-6	.	.	CASSLERLSTDTQYF	TGTGCCAGCAGCTTAGAACGACTTAGCACAGATACGCAGTATTTT
15	TRBJ2-5	TRBV5-4	TRBD2	.	CASSLLAVGEETQYF	TGTGCCAGCAGCTTGCTAGCGGTAGGGGAGGAGACCCAGTACTTC
14	TRBJ2-7	TRBV10-2	.	.	CASSGEAWNYEQYF	TGCGCCAGCAGTGGGGAGGCATGGAACTACGAGCAGTACTTC
15	TRBJ2-1	TRBV27	.	.	CASSFGIASANEQFF	TGTGCCAGCAGTTTTGGAATAGCGTCTGCCAATGAGCAGTTCTTC
15	TRBJ2-1	TRBV6-6	TRBD2	.	CASSYSGLEYSEQFF	TGTGCCAGCAGTTACTCCGGACTAGAATATAGTGAGCAGTTCTTC
13	TRBJ2-7	TRBV30	.	.	CASLGQPSYEQYF	TGTGCCTCCCTCGGACAGCCATCCTACGAGCAGTACTTC